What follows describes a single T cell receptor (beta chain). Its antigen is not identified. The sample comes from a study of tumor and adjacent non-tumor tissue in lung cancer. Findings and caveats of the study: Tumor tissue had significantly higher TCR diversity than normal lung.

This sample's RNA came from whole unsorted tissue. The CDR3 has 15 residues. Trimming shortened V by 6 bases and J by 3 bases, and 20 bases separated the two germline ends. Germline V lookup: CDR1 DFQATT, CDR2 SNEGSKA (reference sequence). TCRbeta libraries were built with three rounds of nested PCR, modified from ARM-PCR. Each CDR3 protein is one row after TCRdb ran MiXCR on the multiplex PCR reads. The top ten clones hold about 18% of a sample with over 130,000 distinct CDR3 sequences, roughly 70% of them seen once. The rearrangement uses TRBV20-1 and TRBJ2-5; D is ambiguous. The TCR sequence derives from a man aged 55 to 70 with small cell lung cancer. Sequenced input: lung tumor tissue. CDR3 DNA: TGCAGTGCACCCGACTGGACGTACGTAGAAGAGACCCAGTACTTC. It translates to CSAPDWTYVEETQYF.